This TCR beta chain was captured in a study of tumor and adjacent non-tumor tissue in lung cancer. Study-level background: Histology: 12 adenocarcinoma, a couple of squamous cell carcinoma, 1 small cell lung cancer. Stage I to III disease affected 9 to 10 men and roughly 5 women aged roughly 31 to 85. Study-level points and caveats: Normal lung showed higher cumulative top 100 clone frequency than tumor.

Germline loops: CDR1 SQVTM, CDR2 ANQGSEA. The CDR3 runs to 17 residues. The template was RNA from unsorted bulk tissue. This non-tumor lung sample came from over 3 cm beyond the tumor edge. Newly diagnosed lung cancer patients had thoracic surgery in China, August–November 2014, without prior chemotherapy. TCRbeta libraries were built with three rounds of nested PCR, modified from ARM-PCR. TCRdb called the multiplex PCR reads again in MiXCR, with one record for every CDR3 protein. The sample consists of over 80,000 distinct CDR3 sequences, more than 65% of them appearing once. In regard to this clonotype: Its antigen is as yet unknown. At one end, the junction sequence differs from germline, possibly due to a read error.

The sample taken for sequencing was distant non-tumor lung tissue. This receptor was obtained from a woman aged 45-65 years with non-small cell lung cancer. The chain links TRBV29-1 to TRBJ2-1; TRBD2 agrees at 7 bases. This chain's CDR3 is CIVEGFSGVTSYNEQFF. DNA of the CDR3: TGCATCGTTGAAGGCTTCAGCGGGGTAACCTCCTACAATGAGCAGTTCTTC.